This T cell receptor beta chain was sequenced during a study of T cell repertoires in cytomegalovirus infection. Background on the study: Alongside well-studied HLA-B-restricted CMV epitopes, recently identified HLA-C-restricted CMV epitopes were also used. Findings and caveats of the study: Pooled public TCR beta family frequency picked out CMV carriers with the relevant HLA.

Germline values: CDR1 SGHVS, CDR2 FQNEAQ. The CDR3 covers 16 residues. Trimming took 2 bases from V and 8 from J; bases not matched to a gene: 13. This clonotype was found a few times. What it recognizes is unknown. Via MiXCR, TCRdb re-called the reads, giving one row per CDR3 protein. The table lists about 770,000 distinct CDR3 sequences, about 28% of them singletons, with about 12% in the top ten. This clonotype was sampled from a human donor in good health (CMV status not recorded). Some clones in this sample may be carry-over from other donors' samples. The starting material was cultured CD8+ T cells from PBMCs, obtained from culture after CMV antigen stimulation. The chain is built from TRBV7-8 and TRBJ1-2; 8 bases align to TRBD1. CDR3 sequence reads: CASSLIKRETGEGYTF. CDR3 DNA: TGTGCCAGCAGCTTAATCAAAAGGGAGACAGGGGAAGGCTACACCTTC.